A single T cell receptor beta chain is shown here with its context. The data are from a study of PD-L1 blockade in urothelial cancer. Assay: immunoSEQ multiplex PCR; the TCRdb copy retains only in-frame clones and omits some. This table has 45,000 to 60,000 clones, 70% to 90% appearing once. The clonotype originates from a man between 60 and 75 years old with urothelial cancer. The specimen comprised PBMCs, sampled around atezolizumab (anti-PD-L1) treatment.

The CDR3 nucleotides read TGCGCCAGCAGCCAAGAGGCCAGGCAGAACACTGAAGCTTTCTTT. Translated: CASSQEARQNTEAFF. The gene calls are TRBV4-1 and TRBJ1-1; D is unresolved. There are 15 residues in the CDR3. Trimming shortened V by 0 bases and J by 1 base, and 9 bases separated the two germline ends. In germline, CDR1 is MGHRA, CDR2 YSYEKL.